Detailed here is one T cell receptor beta chain. As yet, its antigen is unknown. This sample was included in a study of shared clonotypes between healthy human individuals. Naivety among CD8 cells was defined by CD45RO negativity and positive CCR7 selection, thereby excluding terminally differentiated effector memory CD45RA+ cells. This table comes from immunoSEQ multiplex PCR, and its TCRdb copy is limited to in-frame clones, with some not included. The sample includes around 2,100,000 clones, approximately 94% of them seen just once. Whole-study results and caveats: What rarefaction showed was incomplete sorted-subset sequencing despite large depth.

Sequenced material: naive CD8+ T cells sorted from blood. The sequence was collected from a young man in good health.

The DNA of the CDR3 is TGTGCCAGCAGTGAATTAGGGCTTAGTAGTCCGAACACCGGGGAGCTGTTTTTT. Translated, it gives CASSELGLSSPNTGELFF. The chain uses TRBV6-1 and TRBJ2-2, with D hard to call. CDR1 MNHNS and CDR2 SASEGT come from the germline V gene. Trimming took off 2 bases at V and 0 bases at J, with 16 bases between the two ends. The CDR3 consists of 18 residues.